This TCR beta chain was sequenced in a study of blood T cell repertoires in COVID-19. On the study more broadly: The United States, Italy and Spain supplied acute and convalescent COVID-19 samples. T cells, B-cell-depleted T cells, or PBMCs supplied cDNA or gDNA.

Original analysis: Amplification with reference gene primers provided the estimates of nucleated cell counts. Clones were read by immunoSEQ multiplex PCR, and TCRdb kept only the in-frame ones, dropping some. The V and J calls and clone size come from that table; D and trimming were worked out from the DNA. The sample includes about 130,000 clones, approximately 83% seen only once; the top ten take 8.5% to 10%. The germline gives CDR1 SNHLY, CDR2 FYNNEI. The trim removed 6 bases at V and 6 bases at J, leaving 17 bases unmatched. The CDR3 spans 18 residues. The chain carries TRBV2 and TRBJ1-3; 10 bases are a match to TRBD1. Sequences were obtained from peripheral blood. The receptor's source is a middle-aged man with active or convalescent COVID-19. As DNA, the CDR3 is TGTGCCAGCAGGAGCCCCCACTCGGACAGGGGGAAGGTAAACACCATATATTTT. Amino acids: CASRSPHSDRGKVNTIYF.